This TCR beta chain came from a study of identical twins. Unique molecular identifiers were present on cDNA, and template switching added a universal primer site. TCRdb recomputed calls from the 5' RACE reads with MiXCR, one row per CDR3 protein. This sample has 240,000 or so distinct CDR3 sequences, with about 10% found just once. All of the donors were Caucasians in good health. This clonotype was observed at least ten times. The sequencing input was memory T cells sorted from blood. This clonotype was sampled from a man over 45 in good health.

CDR3 in DNA: TGTGCCAGCAGTTTACTAAGGCGCGAAAAACTGTTTTTT. It is translated as CASSLLRREKLFF. The chain couples TRBV28 to TRBJ1-4, with D uncertain. V lost 2 bases and J lost 8, with 9 bases in between. Germline CDR1 MDHEN, CDR2 SYDVKM. CDR3 size: 13 residues.